This TCR beta chain was profiled in a study of CD8 T cells in ankylosing spondylitis. Overall study findings and caveats: About 8 highly homologous variants formed a TCR beta motif that appeared characteristic of ankylosing spondylitis blood.

At least ten counts were recorded for this clonotype. Its antigen is unidentified. MiXCR, applied by TCRdb to the 5' RACE reads, yields one record per CDR3 protein. The sample has fewer than 400,000 distinct CDR3 sequences; 7.5% to 9% are singletons. The TCR comes from a male donor with ankylosing spondylitis. Material: blood, either unsorted or a sorted T cell fraction (not recorded which).

CDR3 loop: CASSQRQVMGADTQYF. The CDR3 nucleotides read TGTGCCAGCAGCCAACGACAGGTTATGGGCGCAGATACGCAGTATTTT. This chain connects TRBV4-2 to TRBJ2-3; a possible D gene is TRBD1 (6 bases). Germline V CDR1 and CDR2: LGHNA, YNFKEQ. The CDR3 contains 16 residues. Deletions cut 2 bases from V and 4 bases from J, with 16 bases between.